The present entry profiles one T cell receptor (beta chain) with its context. This clonotype occurred many times. Its antigen is unknown. Its ends do not fully match the called genes, so a read error is possible. To prepare the library, 5' RACE was applied. Sequenced using an Illumina HiSeq 2000. Template switching introduced a universal primer binding site; the final cDNA contained a unique molecular identifier, enabling accurate counting of TCR cDNA molecules. Specific primers in the conserved constant-segment region were used to synthesize first-strand cDNA for TCR alpha and beta chains. Each cDNA library was double barcoded, with a SMART-Mk sample barcode plus Illumina barcodes, to control for contamination. Two successive PCR steps introduced TruSeq adapter sequences along with Illumina sample barcodes. The TCR alpha and beta cDNA libraries were sequenced on the Illumina HiSeq platform using custom primers. The paper's processing steps were these. Unique molecular identifiers were extracted from raw reads with MiGEC, and CDR3 positions were determined with MiXCR. Recombination models were inferred per individual with the repgenHMM and IGoR tools using an EM algorithm. Shared clonotype analysis was performed with the tcR package in R, normalizing sharing by the product of cloneset sizes. To study raw recombination free of thymic and clonal selection effects, out-of-frame nonproductive sequences were analyzed. TCRdb reran the public reads through fastp at Q25 and MiXCR, keeping productive beta chains. Each CDR3 protein gets just one entry, which takes the most common genes and DNA from the rows behind it. TCRdb's processing, not the authors' own work, is the source of the V and J calls. Within this sample are around 1.7 million distinct CDR3 sequences, with under 35% of them counted one time only. Roughly 0.3% of the sample belongs to the ten largest clones.

This entry belongs to a study of identical twins listed by TCRdb under 2016. Concerning the study at large: The study deep-sequenced TCR alpha and beta repertoires from monozygotic twins, unrelated adults of various ages and cord blood to test whether fetal clonotypes persist. To rule out contamination, the twin experiments were replicated at different times with different library preparation protocols. General study outcomes and caveats: Abundant cord blood beta clonotypes had fewer insertions, young adult naive repertoires showed a similar but weaker trend, and memory repertoires showed no such trend. Because the same donors could not be followed over many years, the conclusions depended on cross-sectional statistical analysis. Invariant T cells such as MAIT and iNKT could partly confound zero-insertion analyses, though diverse VJ usage argued against this for most clonotypes. A weaker excess of twin sharing was found in beta out-of-frame sequences because the signal-to-noise ratio was lowered by fewer shared sequences. Recombination models systematically underestimated out-of-frame TCR alpha sharing in monozygotic twins but agreed with sharing between unrelated individuals. Compared with coincidental sharing between unrelated individuals, out-of-frame TCR alpha sequences shared between twins had an excess of sequences with low generation probability.

CDR1 and CDR2 (SGHRS, YFSETQ) derive from the germline V gene. Its CDR3 holds 13 amino acids, cysteine through phenylalanine. The sequence is cut down to CDR3 DNA, 39 bases in frame from base 1. Only healthy Caucasian donors were included. The clonotype was recovered from a newborn girl in good health. Sequencing used cord blood. The sequence is built from TRBV5-1 and TRBJ1-2; perhaps TRBD1 is the D gene, with 6 bases matching. Here is the DNA: TGTGCCAGCAGCTTAGCGGACAGCTATGGCTACACCTTC. Translation gives CASSLADSYGYTF.